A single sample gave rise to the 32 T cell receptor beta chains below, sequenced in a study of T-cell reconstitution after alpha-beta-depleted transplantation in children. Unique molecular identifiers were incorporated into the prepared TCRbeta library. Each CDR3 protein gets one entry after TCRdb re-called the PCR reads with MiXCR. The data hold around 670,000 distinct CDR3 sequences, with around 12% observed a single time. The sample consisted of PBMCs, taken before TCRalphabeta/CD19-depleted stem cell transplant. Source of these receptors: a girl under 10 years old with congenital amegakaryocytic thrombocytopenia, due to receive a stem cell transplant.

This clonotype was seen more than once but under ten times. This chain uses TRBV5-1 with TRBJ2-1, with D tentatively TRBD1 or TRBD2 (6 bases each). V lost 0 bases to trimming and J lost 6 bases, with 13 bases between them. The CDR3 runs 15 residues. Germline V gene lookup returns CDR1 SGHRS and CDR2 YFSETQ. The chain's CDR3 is CASSLGGRGANEQFF. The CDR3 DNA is TGCGCCAGCAGCTTGGGGGGAAGGGGGGCCAATGAGCAGTTCTTC.

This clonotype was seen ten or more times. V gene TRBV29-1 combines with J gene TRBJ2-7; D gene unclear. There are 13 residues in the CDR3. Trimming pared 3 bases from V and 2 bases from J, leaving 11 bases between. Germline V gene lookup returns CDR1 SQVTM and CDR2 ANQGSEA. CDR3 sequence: CSVETRSPYEQYF. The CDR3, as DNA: TGCAGCGTTGAGACGCGTTCACCCTACGAGCAGTACTTC.

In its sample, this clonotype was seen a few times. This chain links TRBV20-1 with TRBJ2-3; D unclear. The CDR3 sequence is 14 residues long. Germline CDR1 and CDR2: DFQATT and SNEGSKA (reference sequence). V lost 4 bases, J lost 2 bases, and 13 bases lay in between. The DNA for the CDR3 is TGCAGTGCTATTCCCCCCCGGTACACAGATACGCAGTATTTT. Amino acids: CSAIPPRYTDTQYF.

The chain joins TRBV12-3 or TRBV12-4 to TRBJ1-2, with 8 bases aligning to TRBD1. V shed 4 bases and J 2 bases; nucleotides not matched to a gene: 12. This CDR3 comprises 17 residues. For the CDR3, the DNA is TGTGCCAGCAGTTACCGACAGGGGAGGGGCCTAAACTATGGCTACACCTTC. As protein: CASSYRQGRGLNYGYTF.

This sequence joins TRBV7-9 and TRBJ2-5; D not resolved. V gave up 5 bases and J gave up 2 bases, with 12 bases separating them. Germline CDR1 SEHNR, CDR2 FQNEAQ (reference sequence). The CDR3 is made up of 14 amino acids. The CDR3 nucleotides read TGTGCCAGCAGCCGCAAGACGGCTCAAGAGACCCAGTACTTC. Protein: CASSRKTAQETQYF.

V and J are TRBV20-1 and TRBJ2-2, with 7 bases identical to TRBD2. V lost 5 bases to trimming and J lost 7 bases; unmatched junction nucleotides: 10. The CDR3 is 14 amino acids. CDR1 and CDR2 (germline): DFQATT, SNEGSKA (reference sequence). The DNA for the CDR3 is TGCAGTGCTGGGAGCGGGGACCCAGGCGGGGAGCTGTTTTTT. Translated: CSAGSGDPGGELFF.

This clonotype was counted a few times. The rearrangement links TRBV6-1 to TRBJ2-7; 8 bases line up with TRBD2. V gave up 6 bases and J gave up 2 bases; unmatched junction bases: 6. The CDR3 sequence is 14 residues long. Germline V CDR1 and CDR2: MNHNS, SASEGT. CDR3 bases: TGTGCCAGCAGGGGACTAGGGTTAACCTACGAGCAGTACTTC. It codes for CASRGLGLTYEQYF.

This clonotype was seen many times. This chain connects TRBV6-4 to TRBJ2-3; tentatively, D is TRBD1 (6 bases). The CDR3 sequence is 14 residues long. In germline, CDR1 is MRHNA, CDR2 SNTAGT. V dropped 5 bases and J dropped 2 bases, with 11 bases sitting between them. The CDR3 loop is CASSTGTHTDTQYF. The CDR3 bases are TGTGCCAGCAGTACAGGGACACACACAGATACGCAGTATTTT.

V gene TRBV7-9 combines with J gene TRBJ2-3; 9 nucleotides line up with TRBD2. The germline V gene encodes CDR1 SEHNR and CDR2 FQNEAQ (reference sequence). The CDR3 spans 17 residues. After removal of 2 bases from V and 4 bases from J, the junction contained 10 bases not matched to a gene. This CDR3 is CASSLTLAGINADTQYF. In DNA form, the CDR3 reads TGTGCCAGCAGCTTAACCCTAGCGGGAATCAACGCAGATACGCAGTATTTT.

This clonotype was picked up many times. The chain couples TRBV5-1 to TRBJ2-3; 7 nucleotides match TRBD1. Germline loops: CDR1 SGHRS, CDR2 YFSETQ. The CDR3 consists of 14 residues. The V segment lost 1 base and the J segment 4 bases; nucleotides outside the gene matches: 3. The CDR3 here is CASSLQGVADTQYF. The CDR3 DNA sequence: TGCGCCAGCAGCTTGCAGGGGGTAGCAGATACGCAGTATTTT.

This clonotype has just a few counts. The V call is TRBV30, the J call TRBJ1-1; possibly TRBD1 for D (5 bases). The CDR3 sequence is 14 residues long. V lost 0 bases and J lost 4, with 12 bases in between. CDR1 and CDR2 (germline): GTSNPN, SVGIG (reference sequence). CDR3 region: CAWSVPRGGTEAFF. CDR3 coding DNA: TGTGCCTGGAGTGTACCCCGGGGGGGCACTGAAGCTTTCTTT. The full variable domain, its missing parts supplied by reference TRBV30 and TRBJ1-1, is SQTIHQWPATLVQPVGSPLSLECTVEGTSNPNLYWYRQAAGRGLQLLFYSVGIGQISSEVPQNLSASRPQDRQFILSSKKLLLSDSGFYLCAWSVPRGGTEAFFGQGTRLTVV.

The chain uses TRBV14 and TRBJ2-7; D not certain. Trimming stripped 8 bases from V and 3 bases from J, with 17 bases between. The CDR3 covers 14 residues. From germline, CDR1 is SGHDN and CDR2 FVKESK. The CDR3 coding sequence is TGTGCCAGCTCCTGGGATACGGCGAACTACGAGCAGTACTTC. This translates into CASSWDTANYEQYF.

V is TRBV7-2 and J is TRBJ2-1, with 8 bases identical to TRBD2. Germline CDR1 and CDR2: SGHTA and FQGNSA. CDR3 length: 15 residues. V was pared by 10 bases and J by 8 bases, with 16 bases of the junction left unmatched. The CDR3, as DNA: TGTGCCACCAATCGGGTGAGCGGGAGCCTAGATGAGCAGTTCTTC. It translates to CATNRVSGSLDEQFF. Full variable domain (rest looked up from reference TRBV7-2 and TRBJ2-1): GAGVSQSPSNKVTEKGKDVELRCDPISGHTALYWYRQSLGQGLEFLIYFQGNSAPDKSGLPSDRFSAERTGGSVSTLTIQRTQQEDSAVYLCATNRVSGSLDEQFFGPGTRLTVL.

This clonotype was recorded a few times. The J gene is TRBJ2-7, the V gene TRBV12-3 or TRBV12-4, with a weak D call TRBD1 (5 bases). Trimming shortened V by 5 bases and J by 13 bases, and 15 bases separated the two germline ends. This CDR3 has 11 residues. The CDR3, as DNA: TGTGCCAGCAGTATCGTTGGGGCAGGCTACTTC. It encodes CASSIVGAGYF.

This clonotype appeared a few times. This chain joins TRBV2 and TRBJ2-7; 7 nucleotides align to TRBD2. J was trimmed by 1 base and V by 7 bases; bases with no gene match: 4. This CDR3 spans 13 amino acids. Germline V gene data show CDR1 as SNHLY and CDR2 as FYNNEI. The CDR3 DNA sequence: TGTGCCAGCAAGACTAGCCTATCCTACGAGCAGTACTTC. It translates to CASKTSLSYEQYF. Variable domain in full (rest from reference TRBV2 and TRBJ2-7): EPEVTQTPSHQVTQMGQEVILRCVPISNHLYFYWYRQILGQKVEFLVSFYNNEISEKSEIFDDQFSVERPDGSNFTLKIRSTKLEDSAMYFCASKTSLSYEQYFGPGTRLTVT.

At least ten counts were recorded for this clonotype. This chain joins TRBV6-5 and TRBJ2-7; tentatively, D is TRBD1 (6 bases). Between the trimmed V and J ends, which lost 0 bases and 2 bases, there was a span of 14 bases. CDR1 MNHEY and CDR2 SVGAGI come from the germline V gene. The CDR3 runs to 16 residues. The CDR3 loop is CASSYSGVRGPYEQYF. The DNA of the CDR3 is TGTGCCAGCAGTTACTCCGGGGTCAGGGGTCCCTACGAGCAGTACTTC.

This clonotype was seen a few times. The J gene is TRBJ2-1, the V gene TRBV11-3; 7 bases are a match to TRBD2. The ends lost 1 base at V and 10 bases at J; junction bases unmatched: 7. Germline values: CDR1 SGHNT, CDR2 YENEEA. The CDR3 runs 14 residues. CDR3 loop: CASSLVASGEEQFF. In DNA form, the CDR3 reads TGTGCCAGCAGCTTAGTCGCTAGCGGTGAGGAGCAGTTCTTC.

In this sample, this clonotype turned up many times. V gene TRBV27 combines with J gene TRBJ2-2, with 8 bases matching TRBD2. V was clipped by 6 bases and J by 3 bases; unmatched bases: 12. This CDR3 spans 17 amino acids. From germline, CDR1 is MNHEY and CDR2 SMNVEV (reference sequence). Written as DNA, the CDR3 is TGTGCCAGCAGAAAAGGGTGGGGACTAGATGACACCGGGGAGCTGTTTTTT. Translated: CASRKGWGLDDTGELFF.

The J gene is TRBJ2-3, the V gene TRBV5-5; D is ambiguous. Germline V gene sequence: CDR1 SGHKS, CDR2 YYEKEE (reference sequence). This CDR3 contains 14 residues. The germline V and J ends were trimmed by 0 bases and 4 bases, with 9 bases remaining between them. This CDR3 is CASSLVVLADTQYF. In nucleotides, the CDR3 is TGTGCCAGCAGCTTGGTAGTTTTAGCAGATACGCAGTATTTT.

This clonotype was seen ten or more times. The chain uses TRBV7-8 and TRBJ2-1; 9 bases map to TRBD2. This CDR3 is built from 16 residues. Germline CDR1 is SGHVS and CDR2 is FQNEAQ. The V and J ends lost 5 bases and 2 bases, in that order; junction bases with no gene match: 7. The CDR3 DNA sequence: TGTGCCAGCAGCCCTTTGTCTAGCGGGGCCTACAATGAGCAGTTCTTC. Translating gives CASSPLSSGAYNEQFF.

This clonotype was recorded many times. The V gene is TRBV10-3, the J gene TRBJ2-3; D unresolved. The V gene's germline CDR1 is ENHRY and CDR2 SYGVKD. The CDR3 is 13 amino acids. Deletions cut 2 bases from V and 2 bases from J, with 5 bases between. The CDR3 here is CAISEGSTDTQYF. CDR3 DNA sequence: TGTGCCATCAGTGAGGGTTCCACAGATACGCAGTATTTT.

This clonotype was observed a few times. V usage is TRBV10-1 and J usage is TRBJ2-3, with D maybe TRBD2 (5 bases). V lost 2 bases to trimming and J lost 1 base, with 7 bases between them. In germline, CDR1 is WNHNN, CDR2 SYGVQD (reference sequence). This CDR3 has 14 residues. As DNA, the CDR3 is TGCGCCAGCAGTGAGGGACTCGGCACAGATACGCAGTATTTT. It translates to CASSEGLGTDTQYF.

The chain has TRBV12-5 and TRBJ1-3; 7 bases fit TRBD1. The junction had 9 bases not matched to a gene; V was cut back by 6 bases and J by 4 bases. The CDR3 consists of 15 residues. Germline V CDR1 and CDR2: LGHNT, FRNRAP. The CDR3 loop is CASGRDRVYGNTIYF. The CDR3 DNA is TGTGCTAGTGGCCGTGACAGGGTCTACGGAAACACCATATATTTT.

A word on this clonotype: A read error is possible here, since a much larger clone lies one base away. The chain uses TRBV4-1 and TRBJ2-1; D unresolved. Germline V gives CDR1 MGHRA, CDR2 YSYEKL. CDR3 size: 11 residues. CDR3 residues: CASSQAKERFF. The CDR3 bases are TGCGCCAGCAGCCAGGCTAAGGAGCGGTTCTTC.

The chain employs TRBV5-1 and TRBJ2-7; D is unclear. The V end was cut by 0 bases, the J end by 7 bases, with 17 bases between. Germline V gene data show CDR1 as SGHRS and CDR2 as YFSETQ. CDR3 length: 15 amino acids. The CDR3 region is CASSLEGRWNSEQYF. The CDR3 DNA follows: TGCGCCAGCAGCTTGGAAGGGCGTTGGAATTCGGAGCAGTACTTC.

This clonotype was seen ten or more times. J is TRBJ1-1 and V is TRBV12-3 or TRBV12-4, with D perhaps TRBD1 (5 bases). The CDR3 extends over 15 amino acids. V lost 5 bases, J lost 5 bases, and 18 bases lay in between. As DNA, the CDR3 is TGTGCCAGCAGTCCGACGCGCCAAGGGGAAACTGAAGCTTTCTTT. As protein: CASSPTRQGETEAFF.

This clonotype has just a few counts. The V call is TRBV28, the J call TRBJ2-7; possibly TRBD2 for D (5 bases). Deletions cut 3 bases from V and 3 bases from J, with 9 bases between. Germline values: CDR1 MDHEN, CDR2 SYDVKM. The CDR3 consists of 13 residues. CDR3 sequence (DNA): TGTGCCAGCAGTTTTGAGACTAACTACGAGCAGTACTTC. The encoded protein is CASSFETNYEQYF.

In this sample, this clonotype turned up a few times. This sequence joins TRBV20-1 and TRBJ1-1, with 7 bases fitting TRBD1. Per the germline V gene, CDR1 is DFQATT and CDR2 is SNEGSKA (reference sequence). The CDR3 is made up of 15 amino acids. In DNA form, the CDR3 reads TGCAGCTCACCCCCCCCGGAGGGGGCGGACACTGAAGCTTTCTTT. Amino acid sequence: CSSPPPEGADTEAFF.

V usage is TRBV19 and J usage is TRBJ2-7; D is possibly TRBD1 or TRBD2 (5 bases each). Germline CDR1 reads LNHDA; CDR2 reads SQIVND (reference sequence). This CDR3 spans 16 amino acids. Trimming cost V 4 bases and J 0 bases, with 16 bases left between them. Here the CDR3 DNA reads TGTGCCAGTAGTACCCACCCGGGGCAAAACTCCTACGAGCAGTACTTC. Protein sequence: CASSTHPGQNSYEQYF. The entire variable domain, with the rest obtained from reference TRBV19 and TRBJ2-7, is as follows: DGGITQSPKYLFRKEGQNVTLSCEQNLNHDAMYWYRQDPGQGLRLIYYSQIVNDFQKGDIAEGYSVSREKKESFPLTVTSAQKNPTAFYLCASSTHPGQNSYEQYFGPGTRLTVT.

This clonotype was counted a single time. CDR3 nucleotide sequence: TGCTGCGCTAGAGATCTAGCGGGAGTAGGAATTCAGGATACGCAGTATTTT. Residues: CCARDLAGVGIQDTQYF. The chain recombines TRBV20-1 with TRBJ2-3; TRBD2 matches at 10 bases. This CDR3 spans 17 amino acids. CDR1 and CDR2 from the germline V gene are DFQATT and SNEGSKA (reference sequence).

The CDR3 region is CASSLESAGGFQETQYF. CDR3 DNA: TGTGCCAGCAGTTTAGAATCGGCGGGAGGCTTTCAAGAGACCCAGTACTTC. The J gene is TRBJ2-5, the V gene TRBV12-3 or TRBV12-4; 8 bases map to TRBD2. The CDR3 is made up of 17 amino acids. V gave up 1 base and J gave up 2 bases; unmatched junction bases: 9.

Written as DNA, the CDR3 is TGTGCCAGTAGTATTGCGTGGGGGAAAGAGGTGGCCTACGAGCAGTACTTC. Translation gives CASSIAWGKEVAYEQYF. The genes are TRBV19 and TRBJ2-7; D tentatively reads TRBD1 or TRBD2 (5 bases each). Trimming pared 3 bases from V and 2 bases from J, leaving 20 bases between. The CDR3 is 17 amino acids. The V gene's germline CDR1 is LNHDA and CDR2 SQIVND (reference sequence).